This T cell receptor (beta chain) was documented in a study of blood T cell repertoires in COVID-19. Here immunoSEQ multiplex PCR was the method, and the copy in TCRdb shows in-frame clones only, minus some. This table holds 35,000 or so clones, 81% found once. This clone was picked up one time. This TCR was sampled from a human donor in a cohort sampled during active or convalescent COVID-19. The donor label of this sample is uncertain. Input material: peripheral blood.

The CDR3 protein is CASSLGPRGAGGTYNEQFF. CDR3 nucleotide sequence: TGTGCCAGCAGCTTAGGCCCCCGGGGAGCGGGGGGTACCTACAATGAGCAGTTCTTC. This chain connects TRBV13 to TRBJ2-1, with 9 bases fitting TRBD2. The germline V gene encodes CDR1 PRHDT and CDR2 FYEKMQ (reference sequence). The junction had 11 bases not matched to a gene; V was cut back by 0 bases and J by 2 bases. The CDR3 has 19 amino acids.